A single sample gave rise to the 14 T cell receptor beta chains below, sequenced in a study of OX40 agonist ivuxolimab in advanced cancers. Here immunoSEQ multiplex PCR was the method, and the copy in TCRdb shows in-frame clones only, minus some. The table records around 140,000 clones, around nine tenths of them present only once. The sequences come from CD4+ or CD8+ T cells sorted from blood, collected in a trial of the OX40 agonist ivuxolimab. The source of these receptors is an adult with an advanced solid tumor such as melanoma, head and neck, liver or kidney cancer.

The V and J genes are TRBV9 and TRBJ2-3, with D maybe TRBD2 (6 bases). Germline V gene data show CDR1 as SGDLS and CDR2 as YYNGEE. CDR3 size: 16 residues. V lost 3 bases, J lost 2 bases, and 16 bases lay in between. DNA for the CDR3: TGTGCCAGCAGCGCGAAAAGCGGGCAATCCACAGATACGCAGTATTTT. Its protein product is CASSAKSGQSTDTQYF.

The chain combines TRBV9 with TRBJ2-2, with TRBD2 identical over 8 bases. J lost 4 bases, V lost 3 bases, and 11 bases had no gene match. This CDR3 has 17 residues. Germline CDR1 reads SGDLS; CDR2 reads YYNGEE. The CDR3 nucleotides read TGTGCCAGCAGCGCCCAGGGACTAGGGGCCGCCACCGGGGAGCTGTTTTTT. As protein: CASSAQGLGAATGELFF.

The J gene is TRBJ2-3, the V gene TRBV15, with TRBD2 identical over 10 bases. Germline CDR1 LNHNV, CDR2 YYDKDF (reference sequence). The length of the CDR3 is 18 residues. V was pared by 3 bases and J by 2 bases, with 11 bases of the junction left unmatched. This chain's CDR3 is CATSRRPLAGDPTDTQYF. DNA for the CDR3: TGTGCCACCAGCAGGCGCCCTCTAGCGGGGGACCCCACAGATACGCAGTATTTT.

The CDR3 nucleotides are TGTGCCAGCAGCTTGGGGGCGGTCACTGAAGCTTTCTTT. This codes for CASSLGAVTEAFF. The rearrangement joins TRBV7-9 to TRBJ1-1; D possibly corresponds to TRBD1 (6 bases). Trimming pared 3 bases from V and 4 bases from J, leaving 9 bases between. The CDR3 sequence is 13 residues long. Looked up from germline, CDR1 is SEHNR and CDR2 is FQNEAQ (reference sequence).

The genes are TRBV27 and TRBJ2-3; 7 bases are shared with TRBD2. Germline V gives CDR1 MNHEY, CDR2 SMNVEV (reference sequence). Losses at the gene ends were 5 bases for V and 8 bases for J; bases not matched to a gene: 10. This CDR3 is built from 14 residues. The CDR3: CASSLADLFATQYF. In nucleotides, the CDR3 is TGTGCCAGCAGTCTAGCGGATTTGTTCGCTACGCAGTATTTT.

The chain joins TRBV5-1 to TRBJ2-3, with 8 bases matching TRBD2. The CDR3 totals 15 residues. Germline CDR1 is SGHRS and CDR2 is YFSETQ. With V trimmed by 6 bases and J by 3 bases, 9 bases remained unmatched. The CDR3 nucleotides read TGCGCCAGCACCCCGGGGGGGGGTAGTACAGATACGCAGTATTTT. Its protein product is CASTPGGGSTDTQYF.

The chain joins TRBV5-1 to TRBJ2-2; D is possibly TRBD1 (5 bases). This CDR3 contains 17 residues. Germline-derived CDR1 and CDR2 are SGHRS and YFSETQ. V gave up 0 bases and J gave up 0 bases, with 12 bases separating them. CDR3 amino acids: CASSLGTGAANTGELFF. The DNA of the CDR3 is TGCGCCAGCAGCTTGGGAACAGGTGCCGCGAACACCGGGGAGCTGTTTTTT.

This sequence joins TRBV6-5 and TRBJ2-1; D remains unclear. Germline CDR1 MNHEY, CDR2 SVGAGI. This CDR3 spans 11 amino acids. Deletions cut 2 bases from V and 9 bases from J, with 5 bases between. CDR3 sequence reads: CASSYVGEQFF. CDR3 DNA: TGTGCCAGCAGTTACGTAGGTGAGCAGTTCTTC.

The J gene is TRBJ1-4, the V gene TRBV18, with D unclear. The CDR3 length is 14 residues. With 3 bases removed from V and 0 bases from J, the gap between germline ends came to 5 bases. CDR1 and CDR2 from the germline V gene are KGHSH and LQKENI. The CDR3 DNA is TGTGCCAGCTCACCGGCTGCAACTAATGAAAAACTGTTTTTT. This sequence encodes CASSPAATNEKLFF.

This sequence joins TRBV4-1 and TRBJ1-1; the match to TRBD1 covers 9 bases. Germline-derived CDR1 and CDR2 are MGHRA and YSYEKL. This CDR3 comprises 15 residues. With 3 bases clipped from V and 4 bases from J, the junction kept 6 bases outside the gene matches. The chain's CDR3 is CASSQSGQGSTEAFF. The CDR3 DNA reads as TGCGCCAGCAGCCAGTCAGGACAGGGGAGCACTGAAGCTTTCTTT.

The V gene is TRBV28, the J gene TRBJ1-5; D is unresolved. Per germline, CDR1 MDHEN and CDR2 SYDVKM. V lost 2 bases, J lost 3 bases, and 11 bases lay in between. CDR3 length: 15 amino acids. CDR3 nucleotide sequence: TGTGCCAGCAGTTTAGGTGTCGAGTACAATCAGCCCCAGCATTTT. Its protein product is CASSLGVEYNQPQHF. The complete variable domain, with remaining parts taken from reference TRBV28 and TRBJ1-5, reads DVKVTQSSRYLVKRTGEKVFLECVQDMDHENMFWYRQDPGLGLRLIYFSYDVKMKEKGDIPEGYSVSREKKERFSLILESASTNQTSMYLCASSLGVEYNQPQHFGDGTRLSIL.

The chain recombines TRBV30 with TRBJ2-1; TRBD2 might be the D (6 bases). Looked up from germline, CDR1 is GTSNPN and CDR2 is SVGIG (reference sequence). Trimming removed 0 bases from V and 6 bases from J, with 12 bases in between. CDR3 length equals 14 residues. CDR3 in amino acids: CAWSVLRAGNEQFF. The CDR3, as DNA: TGTGCCTGGAGTGTACTGAGAGCGGGCAATGAGCAGTTCTTC.

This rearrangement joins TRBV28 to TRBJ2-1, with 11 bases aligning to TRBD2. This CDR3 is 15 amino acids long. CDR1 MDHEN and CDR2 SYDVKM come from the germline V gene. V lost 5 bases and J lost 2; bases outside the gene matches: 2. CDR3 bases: TGTGCCAGCAGTACTAGCGGGGGACCCTACAATGAGCAGTTCTTC. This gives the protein CASSTSGGPYNEQFF.

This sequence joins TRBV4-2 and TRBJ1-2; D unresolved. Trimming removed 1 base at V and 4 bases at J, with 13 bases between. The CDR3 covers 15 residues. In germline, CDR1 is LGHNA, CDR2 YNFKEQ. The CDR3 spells CASSQGSSFGYGYTF. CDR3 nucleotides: TGTGCCAGCAGCCAAGGAAGCTCCTTCGGCTATGGCTACACCTTC.